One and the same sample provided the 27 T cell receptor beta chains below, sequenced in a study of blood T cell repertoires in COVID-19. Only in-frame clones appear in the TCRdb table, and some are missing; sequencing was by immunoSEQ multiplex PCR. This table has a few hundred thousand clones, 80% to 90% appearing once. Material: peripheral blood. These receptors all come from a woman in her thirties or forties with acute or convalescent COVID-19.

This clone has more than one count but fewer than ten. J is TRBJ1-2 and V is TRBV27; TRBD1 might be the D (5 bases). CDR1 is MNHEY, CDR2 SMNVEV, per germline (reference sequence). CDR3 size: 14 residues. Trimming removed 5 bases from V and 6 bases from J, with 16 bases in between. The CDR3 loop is CASSPAGGADGYTF. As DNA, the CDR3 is TGTGCCAGCAGTCCGGCGGGAGGGGCCGATGGCTACACCTTC.

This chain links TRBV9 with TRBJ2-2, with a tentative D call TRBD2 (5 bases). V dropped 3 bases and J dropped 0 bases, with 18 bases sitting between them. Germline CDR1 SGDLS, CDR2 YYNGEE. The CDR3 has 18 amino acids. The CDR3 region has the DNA TGTGCCAGCAGCGGGGCCCGACGGACTGACGCGAACACCGGGGAGCTGTTTTTT. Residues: CASSGARRTDANTGELFF.

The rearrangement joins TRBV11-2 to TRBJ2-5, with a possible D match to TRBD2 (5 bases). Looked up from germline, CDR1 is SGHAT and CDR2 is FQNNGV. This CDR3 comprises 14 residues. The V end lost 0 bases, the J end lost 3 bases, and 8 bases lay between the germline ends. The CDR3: CASSLEWGEETQYF. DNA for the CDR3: TGTGCCAGCAGCTTAGAGTGGGGAGAAGAGACCCAGTACTTC.

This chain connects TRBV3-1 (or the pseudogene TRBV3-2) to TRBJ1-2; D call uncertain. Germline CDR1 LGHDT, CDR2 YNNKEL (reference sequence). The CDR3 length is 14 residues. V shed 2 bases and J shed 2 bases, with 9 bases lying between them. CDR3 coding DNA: TGTGCCAGCAGCCAAAAAGCCTTAAACTATGGCTACACCTTC. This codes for CASSQKALNYGYTF.

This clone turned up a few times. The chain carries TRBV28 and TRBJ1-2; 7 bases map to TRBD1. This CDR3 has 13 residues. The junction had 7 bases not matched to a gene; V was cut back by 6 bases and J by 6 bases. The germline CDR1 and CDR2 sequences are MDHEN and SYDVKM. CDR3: CASRPTGANGYTF. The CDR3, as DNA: TGTGCCAGCAGGCCTACAGGGGCGAATGGCTACACCTTC.

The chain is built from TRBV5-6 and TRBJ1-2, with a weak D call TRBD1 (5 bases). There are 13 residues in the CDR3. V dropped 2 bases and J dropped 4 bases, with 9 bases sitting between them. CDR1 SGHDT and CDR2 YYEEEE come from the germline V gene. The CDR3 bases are TGTGCCAGCAGCTTACAGGCCTCCTATGGCTACACCTTC. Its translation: CASSLQASYGYTF.

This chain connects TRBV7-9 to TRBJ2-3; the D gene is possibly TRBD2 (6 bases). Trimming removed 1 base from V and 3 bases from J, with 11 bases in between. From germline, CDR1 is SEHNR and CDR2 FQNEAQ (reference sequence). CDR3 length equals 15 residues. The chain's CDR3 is CASSLDGRGTDTQYF. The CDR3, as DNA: TGTGCCAGCAGCTTAGATGGCCGGGGGACAGATACGCAGTATTTT.

The CDR3: CASNLAGNNEQFF. CDR3 nucleotide sequence: TGTGCCAGCAACCTAGCGGGCAACAATGAGCAGTTCTTC. The J gene is TRBJ2-1, the V gene TRBV12-3 or TRBV12-4; 8 nucleotides align to TRBD2. The length of the CDR3 is 13 residues. V lost 7 bases, J lost 5 bases, and 4 bases stayed unmatched.

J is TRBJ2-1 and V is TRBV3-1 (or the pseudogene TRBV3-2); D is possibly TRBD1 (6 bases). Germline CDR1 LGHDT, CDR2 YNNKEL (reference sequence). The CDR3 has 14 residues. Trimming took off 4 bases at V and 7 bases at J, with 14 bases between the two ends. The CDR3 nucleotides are TGTGCCAGCAGCCCACCTCCACAGGGTAATGAGCAGTTCTTC. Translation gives CASSPPPQGNEQFF.

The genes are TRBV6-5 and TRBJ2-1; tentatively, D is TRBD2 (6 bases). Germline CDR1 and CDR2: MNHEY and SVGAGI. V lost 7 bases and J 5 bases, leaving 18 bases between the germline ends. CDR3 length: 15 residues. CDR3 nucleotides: TGTGCCAGCACCCTAGGGGCTAGCGTAAACAATGAGCAGTTCTTC. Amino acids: CASTLGASVNNEQFF.

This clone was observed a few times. CDR3 in amino acids: CASSHLRDTIALSGNTIYF. CDR3 bases: TGTGCCAGCAGCCACCTCAGGGACACCATTGCACTCTCTGGAAACACCATATATTTT. The V call is TRBV3-1 (or the pseudogene TRBV3-2), the J call TRBJ1-3, with D perhaps matching TRBD1 (6 bases). CDR3 size: 19 residues. CDR1 and CDR2 (germline): LGHDT, YNNKEL (reference sequence). The V end was cut by 3 bases, the J end by 0 bases, with 21 bases between.

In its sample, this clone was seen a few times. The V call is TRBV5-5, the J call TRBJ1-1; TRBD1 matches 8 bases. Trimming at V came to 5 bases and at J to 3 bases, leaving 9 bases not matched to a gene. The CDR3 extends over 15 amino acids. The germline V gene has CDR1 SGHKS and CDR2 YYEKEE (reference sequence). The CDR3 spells CASSTAGGPHTEAFF. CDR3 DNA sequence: TGTGCCAGCAGTACGGCAGGGGGCCCCCACACTGAAGCTTTCTTT.

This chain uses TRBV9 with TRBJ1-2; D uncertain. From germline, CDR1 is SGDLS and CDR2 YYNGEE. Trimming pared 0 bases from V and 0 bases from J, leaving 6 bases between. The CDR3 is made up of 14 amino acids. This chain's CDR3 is CASSVDGTNYGYTF. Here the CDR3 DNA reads TGTGCCAGCAGCGTAGACGGTACTAACTATGGCTACACCTTC.

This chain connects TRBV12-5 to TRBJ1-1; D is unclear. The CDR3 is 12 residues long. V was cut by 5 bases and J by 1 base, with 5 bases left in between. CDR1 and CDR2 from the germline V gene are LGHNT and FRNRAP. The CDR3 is CASGRGNTEAFF. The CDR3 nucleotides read TGTGCTAGTGGTCGGGGGAACACTGAAGCTTTCTTT.

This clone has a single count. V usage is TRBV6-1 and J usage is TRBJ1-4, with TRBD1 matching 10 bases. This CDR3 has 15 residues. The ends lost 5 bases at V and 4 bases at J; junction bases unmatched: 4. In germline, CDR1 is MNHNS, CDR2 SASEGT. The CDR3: CASSSTGGNNEKLFF. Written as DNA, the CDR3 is TGTGCCAGCAGTTCGACAGGGGGCAATAATGAAAAACTGTTTTTT.

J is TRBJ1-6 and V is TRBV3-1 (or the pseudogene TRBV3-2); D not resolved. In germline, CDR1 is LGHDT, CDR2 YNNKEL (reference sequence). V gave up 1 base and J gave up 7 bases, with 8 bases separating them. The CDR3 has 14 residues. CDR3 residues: CASSQVTSNSPLHF. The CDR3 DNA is TGTGCCAGCAGCCAAGTAACTTCGAATTCACCCCTCCACTTT.

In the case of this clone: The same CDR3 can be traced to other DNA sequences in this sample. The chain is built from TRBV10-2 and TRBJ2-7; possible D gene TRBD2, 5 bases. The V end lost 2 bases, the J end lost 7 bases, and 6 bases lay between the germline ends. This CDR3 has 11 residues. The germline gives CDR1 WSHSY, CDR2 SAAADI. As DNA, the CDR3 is TGCGCCAGCAGTGAGGGCGGGGAGCAGTACGTC. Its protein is CASSEGGEQYV.

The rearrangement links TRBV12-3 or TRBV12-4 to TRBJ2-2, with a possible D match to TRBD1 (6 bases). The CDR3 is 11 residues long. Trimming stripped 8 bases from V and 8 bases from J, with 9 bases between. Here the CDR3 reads CASSQGGELFF. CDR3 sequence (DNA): TGTGCCAGCTCCCAGGGGGGGGAGCTGTTTTTT.

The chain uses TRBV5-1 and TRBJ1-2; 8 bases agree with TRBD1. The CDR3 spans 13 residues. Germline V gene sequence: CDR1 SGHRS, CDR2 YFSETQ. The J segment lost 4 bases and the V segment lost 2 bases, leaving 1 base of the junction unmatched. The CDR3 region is CASSFGTGYGYTF. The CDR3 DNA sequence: TGCGCCAGCAGCTTTGGGACAGGCTATGGCTACACCTTC. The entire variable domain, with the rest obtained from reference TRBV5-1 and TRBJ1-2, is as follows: KAGVTQTPRYLIKTRGQQVTLSCSPISGHRSVSWYQQTPGQGLQFLFEYFSETQRNKGNFPGRFSGRQFSNSRSEMNVSTLELGDSALYLCASSFGTGYGYTFGSGTRLTVV.

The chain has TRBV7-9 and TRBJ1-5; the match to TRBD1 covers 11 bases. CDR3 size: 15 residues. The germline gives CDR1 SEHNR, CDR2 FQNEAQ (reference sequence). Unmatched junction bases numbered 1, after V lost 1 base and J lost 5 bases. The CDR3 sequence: CASSLGTGGDQPQHF. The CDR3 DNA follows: TGTGCCAGCAGCTTAGGGACAGGGGGCGATCAGCCCCAGCATTTT.

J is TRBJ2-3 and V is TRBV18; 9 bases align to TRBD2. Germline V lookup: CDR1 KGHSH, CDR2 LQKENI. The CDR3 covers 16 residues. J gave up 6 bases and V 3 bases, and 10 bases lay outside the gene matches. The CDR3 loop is CASSPDLAGSRDTQYF. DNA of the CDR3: TGTGCCAGCTCACCGGACCTAGCGGGGTCACGCGATACGCAGTATTTT.

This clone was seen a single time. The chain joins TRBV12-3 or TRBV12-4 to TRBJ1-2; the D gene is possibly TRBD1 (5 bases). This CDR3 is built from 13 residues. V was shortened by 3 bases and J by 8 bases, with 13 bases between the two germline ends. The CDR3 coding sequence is TGTGCCAGCAGTTTGGAGGGGCTGGAGGGCTACACCTTC. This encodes CASSLEGLEGYTF.

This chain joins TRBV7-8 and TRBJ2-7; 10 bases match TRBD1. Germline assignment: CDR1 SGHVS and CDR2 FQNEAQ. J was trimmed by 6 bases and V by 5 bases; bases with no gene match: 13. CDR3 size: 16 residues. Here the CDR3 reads CASSRIPGQGWVEQYV. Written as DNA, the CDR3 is TGTGCCAGCAGCCGCATACCGGGACAGGGGTGGGTCGAGCAGTACGTC.

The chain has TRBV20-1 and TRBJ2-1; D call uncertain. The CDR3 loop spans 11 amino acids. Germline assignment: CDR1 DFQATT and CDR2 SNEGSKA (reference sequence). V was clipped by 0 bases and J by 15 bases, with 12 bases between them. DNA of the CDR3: TGCAGTGCTAGAGATACGCGTGCCCGGTTCTTC. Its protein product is CSARDTRARFF.

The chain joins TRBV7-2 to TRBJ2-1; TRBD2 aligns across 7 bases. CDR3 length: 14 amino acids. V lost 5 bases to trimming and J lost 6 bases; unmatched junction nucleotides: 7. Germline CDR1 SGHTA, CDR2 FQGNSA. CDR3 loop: CASSRSGLPNEQFF. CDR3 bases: TGTGCCAGCAGCCGTTCGGGACTACCCAATGAGCAGTTCTTC.

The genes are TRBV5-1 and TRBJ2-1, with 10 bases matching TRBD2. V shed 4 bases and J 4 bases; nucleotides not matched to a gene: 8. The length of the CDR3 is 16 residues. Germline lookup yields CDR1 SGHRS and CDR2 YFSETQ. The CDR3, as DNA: TGCGCCAGCAGCCTAAACGCAGCGGGGGGGTACAATGAGCAGTTCTTC. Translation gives CASSLNAAGGYNEQFF.

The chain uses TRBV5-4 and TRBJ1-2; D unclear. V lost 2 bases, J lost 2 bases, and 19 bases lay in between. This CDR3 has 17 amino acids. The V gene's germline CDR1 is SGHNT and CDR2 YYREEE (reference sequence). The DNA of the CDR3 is TGTGCCAGCAGCTTCTACCCCCTAGGCAACGACAACTATGGCTACACCTTC. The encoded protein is CASSFYPLGNDNYGYTF.